This entry concerns a single T cell receptor (beta chain). Germline CDR1 and CDR2: MGHRA and YSYEKL. V lost 0 bases and J lost 1; bases outside the gene matches: 6. The CDR3 loop spans 17 amino acids. The sample belongs to a study of blood T cell repertoires in COVID-19. Measured with immunoSEQ multiplex PCR; TCRdb has only the in-frame clones, and not every one. The sample yields about 40,000 clones, roughly four fifths seen once. The clonotype originates from a human donor in a cohort sampled during active or convalescent COVID-19. The donor label of this sample is uncertain. The J gene is TRBJ2-4, the V gene TRBV4-1, with 7 bases aligning to TRBD2. The material sequenced was peripheral blood. The CDR3 DNA reads TGCGCCAGCAGCCAAGATCTGGGAGCGGGGGCCAAAAACATTCAGTACTTC. It codes for CASSQDLGAGAKNIQYF.